This T cell receptor (beta chain) was observed in a study of PD-1 blockade in classical Hodgkin lymphoma (dated by TCRdb to the early 2020s). For the study in its entirety: Nivolumab dosing was 3 mg/kg intravenously every 2 weeks, continuing until either disease progression or unacceptable toxicity. The study used TCR beta sequencing and CyTOF to define a peripheral blood immune signature of response to PD-1 blockade in classical Hodgkin lymphoma. What the authors observed across the whole study: Baseline TCR diversity was reported as lower in newly diagnosed patients than in healthy donors, and lower still in relapsed/refractory patients. By C4D1, a significant rise was seen in CD4+ TCR diversity but not in CD8+ TCR diversity (p=0.0027 vs p=0.16), and the rise was most apparent among complete responders (p=0.02). Patients starting nivolumab less than 1 year after ASCT had lower diversity and were excluded from later analyses to avoid confounding by immune reconstitution. Trial patients with a complete response had baseline diversity similar to that of newly diagnosed patients, while partial responders and progressors had significantly lower diversity. The study covered only a single clinical trial cohort, and the causes of the repertoire differences, possibly disease activity or prior therapy, were still not defined.

In light of the paper, this sample's time point label describes: cycle 1 day 1 (C1D1), immediately before nivolumab initiation. Relapse after autologous stem cell transplantation had occurred in all trial patients, and cohorts A, B and C were distinguished by prior brentuximab vedotin exposure. The trial cohort included around 60 patients with relapsed/refractory classical Hodgkin lymphoma, and each patient had a best overall response of complete response, partial response or progressive disease. Single-agent nivolumab was administered to trial patients in the multi-cohort phase II CheckMate 205 trial. Best overall response was determined by an independent review committee according to the 2007 International Working Group response criteria. Trial PBMCs were obtained immediately prior to nivolumab initiation (C1D1) and on therapy at cycle 2 day 1 and cycle 4 day 1. Peripheral blood was collected in 8 mL Vacutainer Cell Preparation Tubes, from which PBMCs were isolated by centrifugation and then cryopreserved.

Genomic DNA was isolated using the Qiagen DNeasy kit from unsorted PBMCs as well as from negatively selected CD4+ and CD8+ fractions. Using primers that anneal to V and J segments, immunoSEQ multiplex PCR amplified the TCR beta CDR3 regions. A synthetic immune receptor repertoire was used to minimize amplification bias, and any remaining bias was removed computationally after sequencing. In the paper's pipeline: Custom Python scripts were used to quantify repertoire diversity as the Shannon entropy index. The unsorted, CD4+ and CD8+ repertoires were each analyzed separately, with the exception of combined analyses, where CD4+ and CD8+ sequences were merged in silico. Clonal expansion was defined as a frequency increase of at least 2-fold after treatment compared with C1D1, and clones undetected at baseline were assigned a pseudocount of 0.5. Clones with 0 or 1 copy at C1D1 were classified as singleton clones, and clones with 2 or more copies were classified as non-singleton clones. Clones expanded in unsorted samples were assigned a CD4+, CD8+ or unknown annotation through matching of protein sequences in sorted samples from the same patient. Wilcoxon tests on paired samples were used to test changes in diversity from C1D1 to C4D1. Held by TCRdb, this immuneACCESS table contains in-frame sequences only and omits some clones. Under half of the omission traces to an unresolved V gene where checked; the cause of the rest is unknown. V and J calls and clone size are as listed in that table; D and trimming were resolved from the DNA. Here the sample has fewer than 15,000 clones; around 87% occur a single time. The ten largest clones represent 35% to 40% of the sample.

A few counts support this clone. The antigen it recognizes is unknown. Per-nucleotide qualities are absent, and no much larger clonotype sits a single base away. The receptor was derived from a human donor with classical Hodgkin lymphoma. The source was peripheral blood mononuclear cells (PBMCs), collected at baseline.

The nucleotides read TGTGCCAGTAGTATCCTCCCAGGGGTGTATGGCTACACCTTC. Its protein is CASSILPGVYGYTF. Recombination joined TRBV19 with TRBJ1-2; TRBD1 could be the D gene, as 6 bases match. Trimming removed 3 bases from V and 5 bases from J, leaving 13 bases between the germline ends. As encoded in the germline V gene (reference sequence), CDR1 is LNHDA while CDR2 is SQIVND. Including the terminal cysteine and phenylalanine, the CDR3 comprises 14 residues. Only the CDR3 part of the read is kept: 42 bases, read in frame from the first base.